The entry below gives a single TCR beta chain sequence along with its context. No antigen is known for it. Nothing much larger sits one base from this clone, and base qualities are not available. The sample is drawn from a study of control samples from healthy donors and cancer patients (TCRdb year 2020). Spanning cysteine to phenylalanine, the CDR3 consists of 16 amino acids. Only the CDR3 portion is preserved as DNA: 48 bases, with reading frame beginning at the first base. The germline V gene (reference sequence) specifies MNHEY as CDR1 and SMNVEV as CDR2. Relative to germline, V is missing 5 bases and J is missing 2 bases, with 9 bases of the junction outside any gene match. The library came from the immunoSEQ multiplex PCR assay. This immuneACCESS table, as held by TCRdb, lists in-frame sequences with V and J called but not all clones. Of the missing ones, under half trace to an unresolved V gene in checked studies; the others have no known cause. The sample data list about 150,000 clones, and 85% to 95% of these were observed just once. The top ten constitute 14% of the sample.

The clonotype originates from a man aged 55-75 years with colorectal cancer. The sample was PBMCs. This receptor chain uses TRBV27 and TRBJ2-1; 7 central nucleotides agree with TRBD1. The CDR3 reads CASSVTSTGTYNEQFF. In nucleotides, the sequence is TGTGCCAGCAGTGTTACATCGACAGGGACCTACAATGAGCAGTTCTTC.